The 18 T cell receptor beta chains given below trace back to one sample, sequenced in a study of T cell responses to AZD1222 COVID-19 vaccine. Assay used: immunoSEQ multiplex PCR; TCRdb lists only in-frame clones, some missing. Here the sample spans about 120,000 clones, around 92% being singletons. The sequences come from peripheral blood, collected on day 0 of AZD1222 vaccination. These receptor sequences come from an adult in good health.

V gene TRBV29-1 combines with J gene TRBJ1-3; 7 bases align to TRBD1. With V trimmed by 7 bases and J by 0 bases, 12 bases remained unmatched. The CDR3 consists of 16 residues. Germline loops: CDR1 SQVTM, CDR2 ANQGSEA. CDR3 nucleotide sequence: TGCAGCGCCTTACCCACAGGGGAGGGCTCTGGAAACACCATATATTTT. It is translated as CSALPTGEGSGNTIYF.

This chain uses TRBV27 with TRBJ2-7, with 8 bases that match TRBD1. Germline CDR1 and CDR2: MNHEY and SMNVEV (reference sequence). V shed 7 bases and J 9 bases; nucleotides not matched to a gene: 14. CDR3 size: 14 residues. For the CDR3, the DNA is TGTGCCAGCAACCGACAGGGGCCGGGCCTTGGGCAGTACTTC. It translates to CASNRQGPGLGQYF.

For the CDR3, the DNA is TGTGCCAGCAGTCCCAGACGCACTAATGAAAAACTGTTTTTT. It codes for CASSPRRTNEKLFF. The V gene is TRBV27, the J gene TRBJ1-4, with no clear D. Germline V gives CDR1 MNHEY, CDR2 SMNVEV (reference sequence). Trimming pared 5 bases from V and 2 bases from J, leaving 9 bases between. The CDR3 is 14 residues long.

This chain joins TRBV7-9 and TRBJ1-2, with TRBD1 identical over 7 bases. The CDR3 runs 15 residues. V lost 4 bases to trimming and J lost 4 bases; unmatched junction nucleotides: 9. CDR1 and CDR2 (germline): SEHNR, FQNEAQ (reference sequence). CDR3 amino acids: CASSSADRVLYGYTF. The CDR3 DNA sequence: TGTGCCAGCAGCTCAGCCGACAGGGTCCTCTATGGCTACACCTTC.

V is TRBV12-3 or TRBV12-4 and J is TRBJ2-2; D is uncertain. Trimming shortened V by 5 bases and J by 5 bases, and 9 bases separated the two germline ends. This CDR3 has 13 amino acids. The CDR3 sequence is CASSQRVTGELFF. In DNA, the CDR3 is TGTGCCAGCAGTCAAAGGGTGACCGGGGAGCTGTTTTTT.

The gene calls are TRBV11-2 and TRBJ1-4, with unresolved D. Germline CDR1 and CDR2: SGHAT and FQNNGV. The CDR3 contains 15 residues. The ends were cut back, 5 bases at V and 5 bases at J, with 15 bases in the middle. The DNA for the CDR3 is TGTGCCAGCAGCCCCCCGACGGAAGAGAATGAAAAACTGTTTTTT. Its translation is CASSPPTEENEKLFF.

The CDR3 region has the DNA TGTGCCAGCAGCTTAAGGGGGCGGACTGAAGCTTTCTTT. Translated, it gives CASSLRGRTEAFF. The gene calls are TRBV13 and TRBJ1-1, with 7 bases identical to TRBD1. The CDR3 spans 13 residues. The germline V gene encodes CDR1 PRHDT and CDR2 FYEKMQ (reference sequence). The junction had 2 bases not matched to a gene; V was cut back by 2 bases and J by 5 bases.

V gene TRBV5-4 combines with J gene TRBJ2-7, with 10 bases aligning to TRBD1. Germline lookup yields CDR1 SGHNT and CDR2 YYREEE (reference sequence). Losses at the gene ends were 9 bases for V and 5 bases for J; bases not matched to a gene: 5. The CDR3 is 12 amino acids. This CDR3 reads CATRQGANEQYF. The CDR3 DNA reads as TGTGCCACAAGACAGGGGGCGAACGAGCAGTACTTC.

V is TRBV4-2 and J is TRBJ2-1; a possible D gene is TRBD2 (5 bases). The CDR3 covers 16 residues. With 1 base removed from V and 0 bases from J, the gap between germline ends came to 10 bases. Germline CDR1 and CDR2: LGHNA and YNFKEQ. CDR3 protein: CASSQVSGVSYNEQFF. CDR3 in DNA: TGTGCCAGCAGCCAAGTGTCCGGGGTCTCCTACAATGAGCAGTTCTTC.

This chain joins TRBV7-6 and TRBJ2-2; D ambiguous. The CDR3 is 13 amino acids. Germline V lookup: CDR1 SGHVS, CDR2 FNYEAQ. V dropped 6 bases and J dropped 0 bases, with 5 bases sitting between them. The CDR3 region is CASRQANTGELFF. For the CDR3, the DNA is TGTGCCAGCAGACAAGCGAACACCGGGGAGCTGTTTTTT.

CDR3 amino acids: CASSSTGTGEVKLFF. CDR3 nucleotide sequence: TGCGCCAGCAGCTCCACCGGGACAGGGGAAGTAAAACTGTTTTTT. This chain joins TRBV5-1 and TRBJ1-4; the match to TRBD1 covers 10 bases. V gave up 3 bases and J gave up 10 bases; unmatched junction bases: 9. CDR3 length: 15 residues. Germline loops: CDR1 SGHRS, CDR2 YFSETQ. The whole variable domain, remainder taken from reference TRBV5-1 and TRBJ1-4, is KAGVTQTPRYLIKTRGQQVTLSCSPISGHRSVSWYQQTPGQGLQFLFEYFSETQRNKGNFPGRFSGRQFSNSRSEMNVSTLELGDSALYLCASSSTGTGEVKLFFGSGTQLSVL.

The chain has TRBV18 and TRBJ1-5, with TRBD1 matching over 9 bases. V lost 6 bases and J lost 0; bases outside the gene matches: 6. CDR1 and CDR2 from the germline V gene are KGHSH and LQKENI. The CDR3 is made up of 16 amino acids. CDR3 sequence: CASSQTTGGSNQPQHF. In DNA form, the CDR3 reads TGTGCCAGCTCGCAGACGACAGGGGGTAGCAATCAGCCCCAGCATTTT.

The chain combines TRBV28 with TRBJ2-7; D is ambiguous. Trimming cost V 6 bases and J 4 bases, with 10 bases left between them. The CDR3 covers 12 residues. Germline CDR1 and CDR2: MDHEN and SYDVKM. This CDR3 reads CASSLPQYEQYF. For the CDR3, the DNA is TGTGCCAGCAGCCTCCCCCAGTACGAGCAGTACTTC.

This rearrangement joins TRBV12-3 or TRBV12-4 to TRBJ1-2; 7 bases map to TRBD1. The trim removed 6 bases at V and 4 bases at J, leaving 5 bases unmatched. This CDR3 has 13 residues. CDR3 protein: CASRSDRPYGYTF. The CDR3 DNA reads TGTGCCAGCAGATCGGACAGGCCCTATGGCTACACCTTC.

V usage is TRBV20-1 and J usage is TRBJ1-6; perhaps TRBD1 as D (6 bases). V was trimmed by 3 bases and J by 0 bases, leaving 15 bases between them. CDR1 is DFQATT, CDR2 SNEGSKA, per germline (reference sequence). The CDR3 length is 17 residues. The DNA for the CDR3 is TGCAGTGCTAGTAATGCGGGGACAAGCTCCTATAATTCACCCCTCCACTTT. Translated, it gives CSASNAGTSSYNSPLHF.

This chain connects TRBV5-1 to TRBJ1-1; 8 bases map to TRBD1. V shed 0 bases, J shed 1 base, and the junction held 5 bases outside the gene matches. CDR1 is SGHRS and CDR2 is YFSETQ in the germline V gene. The CDR3 is made up of 16 amino acids. The CDR3 loop is CASSLGRTGQNTEAFF. The DNA of the CDR3 is TGCGCCAGCAGCTTGGGTCGGACAGGGCAGAACACTGAAGCTTTCTTT.

The chain employs TRBV5-1 and TRBJ2-7; 8 bases map to TRBD2. The V gene's germline CDR1 is SGHRS and CDR2 YFSETQ. The CDR3 runs to 15 residues. The V segment lost 2 bases and the J segment 3 bases; nucleotides outside the gene matches: 7. CDR3 coding DNA: TGCGCCAGCAGCTTAGGGCGGGGGGCCTTCTACGAGCAGTACTTC. Translated: CASSLGRGAFYEQYF.

In its sample, this clone was seen once. The genes are TRBV6-2 or TRBV6-3 and TRBJ1-6; TRBD1 matches at 8 bases. The length of the CDR3 is 16 residues. V gave up 5 bases and J gave up 6 bases; unmatched junction bases: 9. Per the germline V gene, CDR1 is MNHEY and CDR2 is SVGEGT. The CDR3 protein is CASSAQGVAGNSPLHF. DNA for the CDR3: TGTGCCAGCAGTGCACAGGGGGTAGCAGGTAATTCACCCCTCCACTTT.